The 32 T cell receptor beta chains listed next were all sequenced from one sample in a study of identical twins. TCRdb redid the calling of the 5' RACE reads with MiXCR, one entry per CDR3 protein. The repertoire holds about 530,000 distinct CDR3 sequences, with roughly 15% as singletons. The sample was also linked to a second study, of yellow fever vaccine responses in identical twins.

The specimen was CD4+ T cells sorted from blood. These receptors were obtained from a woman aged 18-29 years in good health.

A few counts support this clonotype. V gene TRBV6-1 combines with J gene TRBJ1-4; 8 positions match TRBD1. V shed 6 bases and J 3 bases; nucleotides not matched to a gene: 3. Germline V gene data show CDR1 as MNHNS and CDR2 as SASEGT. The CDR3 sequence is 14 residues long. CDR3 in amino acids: CASRGQVPNEKLFF. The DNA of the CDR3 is TGTGCCAGCAGGGGACAGGTTCCTAATGAAAAACTGTTTTTT.

In DNA, the CDR3 is TGTGCCACCCGAGGCCGGGGACTAGCTTCAGATACGCAGTATTTT. This encodes CATRGRGLASDTQYF. The chain combines TRBV24-1 with TRBJ2-3; 9 nucleotides agree with TRBD2. The CDR3 covers 15 residues. With V trimmed by 9 bases and J by 4 bases, 10 bases remained unmatched. Germline assignment: CDR1 KGHDR and CDR2 SFDVKD.

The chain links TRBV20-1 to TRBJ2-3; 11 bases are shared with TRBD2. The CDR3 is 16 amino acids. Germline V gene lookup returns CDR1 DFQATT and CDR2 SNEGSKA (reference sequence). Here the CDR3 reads CSLSLTSGGGTDTQYF. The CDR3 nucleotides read TGCAGCCTCAGCCTAACTAGCGGGGGAGGGACAGATACGCAGTATTTT.

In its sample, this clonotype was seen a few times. CDR3 sequence (DNA): TGCAGTGCTAGAGAGGACCCCATAGAGCAGTTCTTC. The encoded protein is CSAREDPIEQFF. The chain employs TRBV20-1 and TRBJ2-1; D not resolved. CDR3 length: 12 residues. Germline-derived CDR1 and CDR2 are DFQATT and SNEGSKA (reference sequence). V dropped 0 bases and J dropped 10 bases, with 10 bases sitting between them.

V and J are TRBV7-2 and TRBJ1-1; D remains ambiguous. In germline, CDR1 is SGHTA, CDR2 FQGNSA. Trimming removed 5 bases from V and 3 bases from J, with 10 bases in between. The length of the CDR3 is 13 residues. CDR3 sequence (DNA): TGTGCCAGCAGCCTAATGGGCCACACTGAAGCTTTCTTT. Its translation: CASSLMGHTEAFF.

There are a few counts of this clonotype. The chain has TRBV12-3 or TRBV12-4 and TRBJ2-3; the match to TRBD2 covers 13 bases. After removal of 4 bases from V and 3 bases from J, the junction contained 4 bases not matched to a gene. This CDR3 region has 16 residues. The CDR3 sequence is CASSSWTSGRTDTQYF. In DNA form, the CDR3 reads TGTGCCAGCAGTTCTTGGACTAGCGGGAGAACAGATACGCAGTATTTT.

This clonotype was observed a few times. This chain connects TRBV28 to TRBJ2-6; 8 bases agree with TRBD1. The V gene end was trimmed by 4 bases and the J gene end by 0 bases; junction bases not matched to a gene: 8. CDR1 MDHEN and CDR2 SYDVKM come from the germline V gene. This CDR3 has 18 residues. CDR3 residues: CASSYLGQGFSGANVLTF. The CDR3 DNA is TGTGCCAGCAGTTATCTCGGACAGGGCTTCTCTGGGGCCAACGTCCTGACTTTC. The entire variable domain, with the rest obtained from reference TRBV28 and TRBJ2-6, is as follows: DVKVTQSSRYLVKRTGEKVFLECVQDMDHENMFWYRQDPGLGLRLIYFSYDVKMKEKGDIPEGYSVSREKKERFSLILESASTNQTSMYLCASSYLGQGFSGANVLTFGAGSRLTVL.

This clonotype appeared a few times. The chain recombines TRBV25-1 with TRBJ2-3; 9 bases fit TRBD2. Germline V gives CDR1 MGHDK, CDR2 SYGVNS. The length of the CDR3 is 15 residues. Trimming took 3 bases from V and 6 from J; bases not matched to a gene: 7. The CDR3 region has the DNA TGTGCCAGCAGTGATTTAGCGGGGGACCGGGATACGCAGTATTTT. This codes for CASSDLAGDRDTQYF. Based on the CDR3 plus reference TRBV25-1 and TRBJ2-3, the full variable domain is EADIYQTPRYLVIGTGKKITLECSQTMGHDKMYWYQQDPGMELHLIHYSYGVNSTEKGDLSSESTVSRIRTEHFPLTLESARPSHTSQYLCASSDLAGDRDTQYFGPGTRLTVL.

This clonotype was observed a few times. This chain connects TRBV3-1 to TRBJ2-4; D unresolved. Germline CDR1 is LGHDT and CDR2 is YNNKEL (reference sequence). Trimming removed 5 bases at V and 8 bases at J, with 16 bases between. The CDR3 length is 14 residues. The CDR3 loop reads CASSARASLHIQYF. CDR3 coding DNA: TGTGCCAGCAGCGCCCGGGCTTCCCTACACATTCAGTACTTC.

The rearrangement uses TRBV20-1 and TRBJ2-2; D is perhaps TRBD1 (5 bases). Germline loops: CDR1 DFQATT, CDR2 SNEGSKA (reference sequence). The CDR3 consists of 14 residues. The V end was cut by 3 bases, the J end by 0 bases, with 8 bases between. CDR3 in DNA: TGCAGTGCTAGGAAGACAGCGAACACCGGGGAGCTGTTTTTT. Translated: CSARKTANTGELFF.

CDR3 sequence: CASSQDGGQRQGYTF. The CDR3 DNA follows: TGTGCCAGCAGCCAAGATGGGGGACAGCGCCAAGGCTACACCTTC. The chain carries TRBV3-1 and TRBJ1-2, with 7 bases fitting TRBD1. The CDR3 has 15 residues. V dropped 0 bases and J dropped 8; count of bases not matched to a gene: 9. Germline values: CDR1 LGHDT, CDR2 YNNKEL (reference sequence).

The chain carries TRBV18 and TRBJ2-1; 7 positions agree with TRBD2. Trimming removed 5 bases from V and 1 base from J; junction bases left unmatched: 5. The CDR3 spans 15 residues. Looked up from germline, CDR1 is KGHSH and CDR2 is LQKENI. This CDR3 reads CASSRAGQSYNEQFF. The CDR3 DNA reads TGTGCCAGCTCAAGAGCGGGGCAGTCCTACAATGAGCAGTTCTTC. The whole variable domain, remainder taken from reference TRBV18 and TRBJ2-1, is NAGVMQNPRHLVRRRGQEARLRCSPMKGHSHVYWYRQLPEEGLKFMVYLQKENIIDESGMPKERFSAEFPKEGPSILRIQQVVRGDSAAYFCASSRAGQSYNEQFFGPGTRLTVL.

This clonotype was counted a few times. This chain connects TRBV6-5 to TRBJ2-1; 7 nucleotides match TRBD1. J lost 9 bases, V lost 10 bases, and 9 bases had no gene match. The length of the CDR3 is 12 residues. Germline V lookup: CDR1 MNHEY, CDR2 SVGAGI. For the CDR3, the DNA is TGTGCCATTAAGGACAGGCATGGTGAGCAGTTCTTC. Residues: CAIKDRHGEQFF.

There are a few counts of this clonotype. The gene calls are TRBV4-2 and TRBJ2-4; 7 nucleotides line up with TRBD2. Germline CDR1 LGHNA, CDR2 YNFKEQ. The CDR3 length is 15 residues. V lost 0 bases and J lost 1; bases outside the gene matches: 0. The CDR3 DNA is TGTGCCAGCAGCCAAGAGGGGGGGGCCAAAAACATTCAGTACTTC. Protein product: CASSQEGGAKNIQYF.

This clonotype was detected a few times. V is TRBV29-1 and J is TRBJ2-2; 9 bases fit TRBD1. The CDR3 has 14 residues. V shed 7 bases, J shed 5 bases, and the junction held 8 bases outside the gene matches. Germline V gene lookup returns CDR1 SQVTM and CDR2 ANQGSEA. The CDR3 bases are TGCAGCGATACCACAGGGGGCGAGACCGGGGAGCTGTTTTTT. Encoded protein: CSDTTGGETGELFF.

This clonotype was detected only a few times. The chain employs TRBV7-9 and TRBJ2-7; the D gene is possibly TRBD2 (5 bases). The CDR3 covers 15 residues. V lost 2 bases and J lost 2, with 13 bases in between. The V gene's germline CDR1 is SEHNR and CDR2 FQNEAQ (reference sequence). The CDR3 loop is CASSLSSGGPYEQYF. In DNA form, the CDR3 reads TGTGCCAGCAGCTTATCATCCGGCGGGCCCTACGAGCAGTACTTC.

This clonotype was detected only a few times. CDR3 loop: CASRVNSYNEQFF. CDR3 DNA: TGTGCCAGTAGGGTCAACTCCTACAATGAGCAGTTCTTC. The chain joins TRBV7-2 to TRBJ2-1, with D uncertain. The germline CDR1 and CDR2 sequences are SGHTA and FQGNSA. V lost 9 bases to trimming and J lost 0 bases, with 9 bases between them. The CDR3 is 13 amino acids.

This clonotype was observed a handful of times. CDR3 DNA: TGTGCCAGCGGGACTAGCGGGAGGGCGTCCTACAATGAGCAGTTCTTC. Translating it yields CASGTSGRASYNEQFF. The V call is TRBV6-2 or TRBV6-3, the J call TRBJ2-1; 16 nucleotides line up with TRBD2. The V gene's germline CDR1 is MNHEY and CDR2 SVGEGT. This CDR3 contains 16 residues. J was trimmed by 1 base and V by 8 bases; bases with no gene match: 2.

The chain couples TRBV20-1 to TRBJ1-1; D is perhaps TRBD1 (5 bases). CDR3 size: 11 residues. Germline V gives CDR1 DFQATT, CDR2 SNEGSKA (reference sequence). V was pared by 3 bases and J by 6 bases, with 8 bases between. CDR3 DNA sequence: TGCAGTGCTAGCGACAGATCTGAAGCTTTCTTT. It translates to CSASDRSEAFF.

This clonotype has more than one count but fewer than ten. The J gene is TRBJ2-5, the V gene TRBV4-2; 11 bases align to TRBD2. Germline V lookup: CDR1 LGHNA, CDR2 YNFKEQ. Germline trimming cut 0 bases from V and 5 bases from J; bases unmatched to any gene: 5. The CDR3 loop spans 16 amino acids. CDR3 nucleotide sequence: TGTGCCAGCAGCCAAGATCCGGCTAGCGGGGGGGAGACCCAGTACTTC. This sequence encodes CASSQDPASGGETQYF.

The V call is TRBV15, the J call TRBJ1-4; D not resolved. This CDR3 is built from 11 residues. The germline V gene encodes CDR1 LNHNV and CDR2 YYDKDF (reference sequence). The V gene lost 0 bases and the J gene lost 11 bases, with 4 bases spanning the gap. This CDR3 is CATSREQKLFF. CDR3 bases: TGTGCCACCAGCAGAGAGCAGAAACTGTTTTTT.

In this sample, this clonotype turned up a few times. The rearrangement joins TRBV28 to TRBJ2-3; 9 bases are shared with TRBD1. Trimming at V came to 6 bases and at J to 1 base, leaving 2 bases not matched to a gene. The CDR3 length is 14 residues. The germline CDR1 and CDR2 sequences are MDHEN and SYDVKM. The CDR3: CASRRTGGTDTQYF. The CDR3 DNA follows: TGTGCCAGCAGAAGGACAGGGGGCACAGATACGCAGTATTTT. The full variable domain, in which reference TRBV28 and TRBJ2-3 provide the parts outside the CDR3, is DVKVTQSSRYLVKRTGEKVFLECVQDMDHENMFWYRQDPGLGLRLIYFSYDVKMKEKGDIPEGYSVSREKKERFSLILESASTNQTSMYLCASRRTGGTDTQYFGPGTRLTVL.

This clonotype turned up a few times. The CDR3 DNA follows: TGCAGCGTTGAATGGGGACGCACAGATACGCAGTATTTT. It is translated as CSVEWGRTDTQYF. This sequence joins TRBV29-1 and TRBJ2-3; perhaps D is TRBD1 or TRBD2 (5 bases each). This CDR3 is 13 amino acids long. Trimming shortened V by 2 bases and J by 1 base, and 7 bases separated the two germline ends. The germline gives CDR1 SQVTM, CDR2 ANQGSEA.

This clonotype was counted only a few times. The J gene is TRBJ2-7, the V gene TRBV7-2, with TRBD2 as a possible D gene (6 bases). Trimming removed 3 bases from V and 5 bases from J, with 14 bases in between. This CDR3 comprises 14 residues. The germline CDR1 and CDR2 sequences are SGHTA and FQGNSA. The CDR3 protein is CASSFGLSAHEQYF. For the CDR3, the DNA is TGTGCCAGCAGCTTCGGACTAAGCGCCCACGAGCAGTACTTC.

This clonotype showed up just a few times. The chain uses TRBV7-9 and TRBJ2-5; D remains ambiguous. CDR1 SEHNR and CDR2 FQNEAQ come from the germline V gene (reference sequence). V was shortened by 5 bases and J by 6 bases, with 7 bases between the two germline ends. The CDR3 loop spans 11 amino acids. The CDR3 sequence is CASSRTQTQYF. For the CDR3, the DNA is TGTGCCAGCAGCCGCACCCAGACCCAGTACTTC.

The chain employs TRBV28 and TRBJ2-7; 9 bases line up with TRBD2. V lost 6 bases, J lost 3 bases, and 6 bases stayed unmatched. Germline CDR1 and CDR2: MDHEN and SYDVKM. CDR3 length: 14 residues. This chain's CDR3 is CASRLSGSRYEQYF. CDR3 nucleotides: TGTGCCAGCAGACTTAGCGGGAGTCGCTACGAGCAGTACTTC.

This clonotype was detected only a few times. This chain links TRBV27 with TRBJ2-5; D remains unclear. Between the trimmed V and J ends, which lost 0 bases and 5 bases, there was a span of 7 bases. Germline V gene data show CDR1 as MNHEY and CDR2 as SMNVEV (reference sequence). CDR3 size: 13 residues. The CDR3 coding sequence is TGTGCCAGCAGTTTATCTAATAGTGAGACCCAGTACTTC. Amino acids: CASSLSNSETQYF.

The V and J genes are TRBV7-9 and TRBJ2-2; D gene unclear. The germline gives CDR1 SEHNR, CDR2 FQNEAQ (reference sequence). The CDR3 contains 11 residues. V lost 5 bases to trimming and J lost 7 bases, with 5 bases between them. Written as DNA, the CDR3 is TGTGCCAGCAGCGGAAACGGGGAGCTGTTTTTT. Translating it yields CASSGNGELFF.

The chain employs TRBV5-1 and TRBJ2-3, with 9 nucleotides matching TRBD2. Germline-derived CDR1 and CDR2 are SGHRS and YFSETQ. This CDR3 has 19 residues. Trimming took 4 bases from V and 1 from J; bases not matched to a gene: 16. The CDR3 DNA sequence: TGCGCCAGCAGCCACCAAAAAACCCGACTAGCGGATGGCACAGATACGCAGTATTTT. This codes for CASSHQKTRLADGTDTQYF.

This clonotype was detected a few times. CDR3 loop: CASSLQAMNTEAFF. The CDR3, as DNA: TGCGCCAGCAGCCTGCAAGCCATGAACACTGAAGCTTTCTTT. The chain links TRBV4-1 to TRBJ1-1; no clear D gene. The germline V gene has CDR1 MGHRA and CDR2 YSYEKL. This CDR3 region has 14 residues. V was pared by 4 bases and J by 0 bases, with 9 bases between.

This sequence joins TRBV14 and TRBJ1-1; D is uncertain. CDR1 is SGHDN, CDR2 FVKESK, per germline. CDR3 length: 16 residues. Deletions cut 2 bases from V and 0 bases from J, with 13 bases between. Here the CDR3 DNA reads TGTGCCAGCAGCCAACCTGGGGAAGGGATGAACACTGAAGCTTTCTTT. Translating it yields CASSQPGEGMNTEAFF.

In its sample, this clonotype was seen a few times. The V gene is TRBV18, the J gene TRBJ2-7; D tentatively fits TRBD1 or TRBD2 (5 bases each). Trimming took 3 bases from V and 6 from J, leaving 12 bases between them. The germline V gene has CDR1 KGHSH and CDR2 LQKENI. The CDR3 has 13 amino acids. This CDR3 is CASSPQRGTEQYV. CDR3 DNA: TGTGCCAGCTCACCCCAGCGAGGGACCGAGCAGTACGTC.